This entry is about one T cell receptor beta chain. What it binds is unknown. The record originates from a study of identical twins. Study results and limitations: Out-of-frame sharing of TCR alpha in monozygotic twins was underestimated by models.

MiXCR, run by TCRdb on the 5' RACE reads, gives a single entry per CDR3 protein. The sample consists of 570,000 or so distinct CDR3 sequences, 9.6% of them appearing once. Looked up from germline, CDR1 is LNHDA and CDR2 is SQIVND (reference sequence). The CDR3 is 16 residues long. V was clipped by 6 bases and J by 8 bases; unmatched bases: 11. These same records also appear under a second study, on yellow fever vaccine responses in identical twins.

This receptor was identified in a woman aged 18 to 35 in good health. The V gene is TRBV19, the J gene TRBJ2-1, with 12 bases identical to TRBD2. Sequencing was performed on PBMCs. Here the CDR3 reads CASRKYSSGRADEQFF. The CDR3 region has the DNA TGTGCCAGTAGGAAGTATTCTAGCGGGAGGGCCGATGAGCAGTTCTTC.